This TCR beta chain came from a study of patients and donors after allogeneic stem cell transplantation (dated by TCRdb to 2018 to 2021). The CDR1 and CDR2 encoded by the germline V gene are KGHSH and LQKENI. Including the terminal cysteine and phenylalanine, the CDR3 comprises 13 residues. Only CDR3 DNA is held: 39 bases, read in frame from base 1. Trimming leaves V shorter by 1 base and J shorter by 7 bases, with the junction holding 3 bases beyond the gene matches. Worth noting for this clonotype: The antigen it recognizes is unknown. No much larger clonotype is one base removed from it; base qualities were not supplied.

The library relied on RT-PCR. TCRdb names NextSeq 550 as the instrument used. The raw public reads went through TCRdb reprocessing: fastp at Q25, MiXCR clone calling, in-frame beta chains kept. Entries are consolidated by CDR3 protein sequence, retaining the most common genes and DNA. Recorded for this sample are hundreds of thousands of distinct CDR3 sequences; around 15% of them occurred a single time. The ten largest clonotypes hold 7.2% of the sample. Specimen: blood, either unsorted or a sorted T cell fraction (not recorded which). The sequence is built from TRBV18 and TRBJ1-1, with 7 central nucleotides matching TRBD1. This sequence originates from a human donor who was either an allogeneic HSCT recipient or a stem cell or donor lymphocyte infusion donor (not recorded which). It is not recorded whose cells these are; they may come from a transplant donor. The nucleotide sequence reads TGTGCCAGCTCACCACACAGGGGTCATGAAGCTTTCTTT. Its product reads: CASSPHRGHEAFF. The reference TRBV18 and TRBJ1-1 proteins fill in what lies around the CDR3, so the full variable domain reads NAGVMQNPRHLVRRRGQEARLRCSPMKGHSHVYWYRQLPEEGLKFMVYLQKENIIDESGMPKERFSAEFPKEGPSILRIQQVVRGDSAAYFCASSPHRGHEAFFGQGTRLTVV.